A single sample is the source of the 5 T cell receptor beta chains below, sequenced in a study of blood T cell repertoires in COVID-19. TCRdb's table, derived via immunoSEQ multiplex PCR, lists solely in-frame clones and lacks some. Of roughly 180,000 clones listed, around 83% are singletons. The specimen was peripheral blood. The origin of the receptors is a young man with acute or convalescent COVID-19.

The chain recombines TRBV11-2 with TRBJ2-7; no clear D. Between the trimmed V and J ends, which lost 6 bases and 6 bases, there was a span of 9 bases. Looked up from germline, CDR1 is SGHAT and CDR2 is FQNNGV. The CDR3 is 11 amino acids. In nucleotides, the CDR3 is TGTGCCAGCAGAAGCGTTGGCGAGCAGTACTTC. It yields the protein CASRSVGEQYF. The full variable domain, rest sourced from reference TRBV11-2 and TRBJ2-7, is EAGVAQSPRYKIIEKRQSVAFWCNPISGHATLYWYQQILGQGPKLLIQFQNNGVVDDSQLPKDRFSAERLKGVDSTLKIQPAKLEDSAVYLCASRSVGEQYFGPGTRLTVT.

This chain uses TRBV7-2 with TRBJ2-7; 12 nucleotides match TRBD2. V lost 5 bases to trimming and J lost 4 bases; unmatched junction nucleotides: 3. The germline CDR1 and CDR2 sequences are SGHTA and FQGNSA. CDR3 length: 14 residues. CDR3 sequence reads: CASSMTSGGYEQYF. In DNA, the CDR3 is TGTGCCAGCAGCATGACTAGCGGGGGTTACGAGCAGTACTTC.

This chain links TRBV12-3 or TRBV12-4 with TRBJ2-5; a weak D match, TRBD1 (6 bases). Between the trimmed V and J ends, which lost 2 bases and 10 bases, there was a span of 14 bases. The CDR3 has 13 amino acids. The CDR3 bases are TGTGCCAGCAGTTTAAGACAGGTCCGGGACCAGTACTTC. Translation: CASSLRQVRDQYF.

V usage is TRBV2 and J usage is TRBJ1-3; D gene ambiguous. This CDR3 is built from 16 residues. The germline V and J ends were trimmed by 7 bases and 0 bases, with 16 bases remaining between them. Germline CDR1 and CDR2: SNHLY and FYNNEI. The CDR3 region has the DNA TGTGCCAGCATGTATTGGCTTACTAGCTCTGGAAACACCATATATTTT. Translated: CASMYWLTSSGNTIYF.

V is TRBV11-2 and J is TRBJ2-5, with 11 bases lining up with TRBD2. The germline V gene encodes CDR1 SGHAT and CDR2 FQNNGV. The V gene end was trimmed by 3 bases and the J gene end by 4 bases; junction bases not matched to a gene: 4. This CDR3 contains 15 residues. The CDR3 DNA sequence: TGTGCCAGCAGCTTGGAGACTAGCGGGGCAGAGACCCAGTACTTC. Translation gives CASSLETSGAETQYF.